The subject of this entry is one TCR beta chain. This specimen belongs to a study of T cell changes during pregnancy in multiple sclerosis. Using immunoSEQ multiplex PCR, the repertoire was profiled, and TCRdb retains in-frame clones only, with some absent. Altogether around 81,000 clones are present, 80% to 95% being singletons, with the ten largest covering about 4%. This CDR3 has 14 residues. The V gene's germline CDR1 is SGHNT and CDR2 YENEEA. V was clipped by 2 bases and J by 4 bases, with 11 bases between them. Sequences were derived from peripheral blood, sampled after pregnancy. This receptor was identified in a female donor in good health, enrolled as a control in a pregnancy study. J is TRBJ1-1 and V is TRBV11-3; D is perhaps TRBD1 (6 bases). CDR3 region: CASSLWQGSTEAFF. The CDR3 DNA sequence: TGTGCCAGCAGCTTATGGCAGGGGTCCACTGAAGCTTTCTTT.